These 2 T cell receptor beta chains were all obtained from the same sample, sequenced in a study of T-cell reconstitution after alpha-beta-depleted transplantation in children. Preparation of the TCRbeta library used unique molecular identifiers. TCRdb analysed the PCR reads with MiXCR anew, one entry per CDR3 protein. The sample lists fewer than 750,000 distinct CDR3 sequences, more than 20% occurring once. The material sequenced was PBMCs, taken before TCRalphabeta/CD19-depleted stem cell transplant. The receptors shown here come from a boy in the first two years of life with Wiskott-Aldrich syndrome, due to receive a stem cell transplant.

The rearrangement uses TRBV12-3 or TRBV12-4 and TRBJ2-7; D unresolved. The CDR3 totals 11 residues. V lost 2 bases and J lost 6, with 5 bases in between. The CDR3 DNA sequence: TGTGCCAGCAGTTTAAGACTCGAGCAGTACTTC. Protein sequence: CASSLRLEQYF.

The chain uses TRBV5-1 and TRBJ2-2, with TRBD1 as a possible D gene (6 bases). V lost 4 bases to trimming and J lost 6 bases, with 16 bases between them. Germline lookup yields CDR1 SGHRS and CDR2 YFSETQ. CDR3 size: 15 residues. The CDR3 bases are TGCGCCAGCAGCCGTTACAGGGAACCGGCCGGGGAGCTGTTTTTT. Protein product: CASSRYREPAGELFF.